The 18 T cell receptor beta chains reported below all come from one sample, sequenced in a study of neoadjuvant anti-PD-1 for oral cavity cancer. Sequencing used immunoSEQ multiplex PCR; TCRdb keeps in-frame clones, though not all of them. This sample yields more than 11,000 clones, of which just under 70% are seen a single time; roughly 3.2% belongs to the top ten. Regarding time point: after neoadjuvant nivolumab, at surgical resection. The sample here was PBMCs, taken after nivolumab (anti-PD-1) treatment. Receptor source: a person aged 40-85 years with oral cavity squamous cell carcinoma.

This clone appeared a few times. V usage is TRBV27 and J usage is TRBJ2-4; 7 bases line up with TRBD2. This CDR3 is 18 amino acids long. With V trimmed by 0 bases and J by 3 bases, 11 bases remained unmatched. CDR1 MNHEY and CDR2 SMNVEV come from the germline V gene (reference sequence). The CDR3 reads CASSLSGTSAQDKNIQYF. DNA for the CDR3: TGTGCCAGCAGTTTATCGGGCACTAGCGCGCAAGACAAAAACATTCAGTACTTC.

The chain has TRBV6-1 and TRBJ2-7; D is perhaps TRBD1 (6 bases). CDR1 is MNHNS and CDR2 is SASEGT in the germline V gene. V was clipped by 6 bases and J by 7 bases, with 10 bases between them. The CDR3 spans 11 residues. This CDR3 is CASRLGAEQYF. The CDR3 DNA reads as TGTGCCAGCAGGTTGGGGGCGGAGCAGTACTTC.

This chain joins TRBV7-9 and TRBJ2-7; possibly TRBD1 for D (6 bases). With 5 bases removed from V and 0 bases from J, the gap between germline ends came to 8 bases. Per the germline V gene, CDR1 is SEHNR and CDR2 is FQNEAQ (reference sequence). The CDR3 covers 13 residues. DNA for the CDR3: TGTGCCAGCAGCAGGGACAACTCCTACGAGCAGTACTTC. Protein product: CASSRDNSYEQYF. Complete variable domain (other parts from reference TRBV7-9 and TRBJ2-7): DTGVSQNPRHKITKRGQNVTFRCDPISEHNRLYWYRQTLGQGPEFLTYFQNEAQLEKSRLLSDRFSAERPKGSFSTLEIQRTEQGDSAMYLCASSRDNSYEQYFGPGTRLTVT.

This chain connects TRBV10-1 to TRBJ2-1; 11 nucleotides agree with TRBD2. The trim removed 6 bases at V and 5 bases at J, leaving 3 bases unmatched. Per germline, CDR1 WNHNN and CDR2 SYGVQD (reference sequence). This CDR3 contains 14 residues. The CDR3 is CASRPGLADNEQFF. The CDR3 nucleotides are TGCGCCAGCAGACCGGGACTAGCGGACAATGAGCAGTTCTTC.

The chain has TRBV9 and TRBJ2-1, with TRBD1 matching 11 bases. The CDR3 loop spans 15 amino acids. Trimming at V came to 6 bases and at J to 4 bases, leaving 6 bases not matched to a gene. Germline V gives CDR1 SGDLS, CDR2 YYNGEE. CDR3: CASNGGQGGYNEQFF. CDR3 DNA: TGTGCCAGCAACGGGGGACAGGGGGGATACAATGAGCAGTTCTTC.

The chain combines TRBV2 with TRBJ1-2; D possibly corresponds to TRBD1 (6 bases). Looked up from germline, CDR1 is SNHLY and CDR2 is FYNNEI. This CDR3 has 13 amino acids. V shed 6 bases and J shed 3 bases, with 11 bases lying between them. CDR3 coding DNA: TGTGCCAGCAGCCGGACAGACTACTATGGCTACACCTTC. Protein sequence: CASSRTDYYGYTF.

The V gene is TRBV25-1, the J gene TRBJ1-1; possible D gene TRBD1, 5 bases. Germline CDR1 reads MGHDK; CDR2 reads SYGVNS. There are 13 residues in the CDR3. Trimming removed 5 bases at V and 4 bases at J, with 11 bases between. The CDR3 loop is CASSKVTATEAFF. The CDR3 DNA sequence: TGTGCCAGCAGTAAGGTGACAGCCACTGAAGCTTTCTTT.

CDR3 DNA: TGCGCCAGCAGCTCGCCCACGGGACTACCTGGCCAGAAGCTCTACGAGCAGTACTTC. This codes for CASSSPTGLPGQKLYEQYF. The chain links TRBV4-1 to TRBJ2-7, with 7 bases that match TRBD2. V shed 5 bases, J shed 3 bases, and the junction held 22 bases outside the gene matches. Germline V gene data show CDR1 as MGHRA and CDR2 as YSYEKL. This CDR3 has 19 residues.

Only a few counts were recorded for this clone. V is TRBV10-3 and J is TRBJ1-5; perhaps TRBD1 as D (5 bases). Germline V CDR1 and CDR2: ENHRY, SYGVKD. There are 15 residues in the CDR3. V was shortened by 4 bases and J by 5 bases, with 15 bases between the two germline ends. CDR3 coding DNA: TGTGCCATCAGTGCGGCCAGGGAAGGAGATCAGCCCCAGCATTTT. Protein: CAISAAREGDQPQHF.

This clone came up a few times. The V and J genes are TRBV28 and TRBJ2-3; 12 bases match TRBD2. V trimming: 3 bases; J trimming: 6 bases; junction bases outside the gene matches: 7. This CDR3 comprises 16 residues. The germline CDR1 and CDR2 sequences are MDHEN and SYDVKM. The CDR3 loop is CASSFVASGRVDTQYF. CDR3 sequence (DNA): TGTGCCAGCAGTTTTGTTGCTAGCGGGAGGGTGGATACGCAGTATTTT.

The gene calls are TRBV6-5 and TRBJ1-1, with 11 bases that match TRBD1. Germline values: CDR1 MNHEY, CDR2 SVGAGI. The J segment lost 4 bases and the V segment lost 10 bases, leaving 8 bases of the junction unmatched. The CDR3 has 14 residues. CDR3 protein: CATGGQGVGTEAFF. For the CDR3, the DNA is TGTGCCACGGGGGGACAGGGGGTAGGCACTGAAGCTTTCTTT.

The genes are TRBV5-1 and TRBJ2-5; 8 bases fit TRBD1. V trimming: 3 bases; J trimming: 5 bases; junction bases outside the gene matches: 6. This CDR3 has 14 amino acids. CDR1 is SGHRS and CDR2 is YFSETQ in the germline V gene. CDR3 DNA sequence: TGCGCCAGCAGCTCGACGACAGGGGCGGAGACCCAGTACTTC. Amino acids: CASSSTTGAETQYF.

J is TRBJ2-2 and V is TRBV10-2; no definite D call. The ends were cut back, 7 bases at V and 6 bases at J, with 12 bases in the middle. Germline CDR1 is WSHSY and CDR2 is SAAADI. The CDR3 sequence is 13 residues long. CDR3 nucleotide sequence: TGCGCCAGCAAGAGTAATGCGGCCGGGGAGCTGTTTTTT. Protein sequence: CASKSNAAGELFF.

Concerning this clone: Other DNA sequences of this sample code for an identical CDR3. The gene calls are TRBV9 and TRBJ1-3; D gene unclear. V was clipped by 1 base and J by 1 base, with 9 bases between them. CDR3 length: 15 residues. Germline-derived CDR1 and CDR2 are SGDLS and YYNGEE. The CDR3 reads CASSVSGLSGNTIYF. The CDR3 nucleotides read TGTGCCAGCAGCGTATCGGGGTTGTCTGGAAACACCATATATTTT. Using reference TRBV9 and TRBJ1-3 for the parts outside the CDR3, the full variable domain is DSGVTQTPKHLITATGQRVTLRCSPRSGDLSVYWYQQSLDQGLQFLIQYYNGEERAKGNILERFSAQQFPDLHSELNLSSLELGDSALYFCASSVSGLSGNTIYFGEGSWLTVV.

The CDR3 sequence is CSARSVEKLFF. CDR3 DNA: TGCAGTGCTAGATCAGTTGAAAAACTGTTTTTT. The rearrangement joins TRBV20-1 to TRBJ1-4; no firm D call. Trimming removed 2 bases from V and 7 bases from J, with 5 bases in between. CDR1 is DFQATT, CDR2 SNEGSKA, per germline (reference sequence). This CDR3 has 11 amino acids.

The J gene is TRBJ2-2, the V gene TRBV30; the D is unclear. This CDR3 has 11 residues. V was cut by 3 bases and J by 6 bases, with 5 bases left in between. CDR1 is GTSNPN and CDR2 is SVGIG in the germline V gene (reference sequence). The CDR3 DNA is TGTGCCTGGAGCTGGGCCGGGGAGCTGTTTTTT. Protein product: CAWSWAGELFF.

This clone was found once. V gene TRBV4-1 combines with J gene TRBJ2-7; TRBD2 aligns across 11 bases. Germline lookup yields CDR1 MGHRA and CDR2 YSYEKL. The J segment lost 1 base and the V segment lost 1 base, leaving 9 bases of the junction unmatched. CDR3 length: 18 amino acids. CDR3 residues: CASSQVLRLAGSSYEQYF. DNA for the CDR3: TGCGCCAGCAGCCAAGTACTCCGACTAGCGGGGAGTTCCTACGAGCAGTACTTC.

This chain joins TRBV7-9 and TRBJ2-7; D not certain. Trimming pared 0 bases from V and 7 bases from J, leaving 4 bases between. From germline, CDR1 is SEHNR and CDR2 FQNEAQ (reference sequence). The CDR3 is 11 residues long. DNA of the CDR3: TGTGCCAGCAGCTTAGCCTGGGAGCAGTACTTC. It yields the protein CASSLAWEQYF.